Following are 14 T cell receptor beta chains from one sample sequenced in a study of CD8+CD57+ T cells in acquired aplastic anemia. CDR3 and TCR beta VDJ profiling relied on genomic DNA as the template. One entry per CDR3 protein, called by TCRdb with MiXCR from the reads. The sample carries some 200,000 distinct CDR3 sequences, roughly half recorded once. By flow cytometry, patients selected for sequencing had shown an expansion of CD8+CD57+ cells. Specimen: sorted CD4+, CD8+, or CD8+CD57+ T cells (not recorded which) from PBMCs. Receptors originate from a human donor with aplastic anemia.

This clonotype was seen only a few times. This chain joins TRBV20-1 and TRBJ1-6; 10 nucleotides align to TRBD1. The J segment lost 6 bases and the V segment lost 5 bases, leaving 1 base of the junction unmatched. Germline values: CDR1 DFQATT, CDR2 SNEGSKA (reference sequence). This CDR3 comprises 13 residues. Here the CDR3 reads CSADRGPNSPLHF. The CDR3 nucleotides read TGCAGTGCTGACAGGGGGCCTAATTCACCCCTCCACTTT.

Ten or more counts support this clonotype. The CDR3 DNA reads TGTGCCAGCAGTGATCCTACCGGGGAGCTGTTTTTT. Protein sequence: CASSDPTGELFF. The rearrangement links TRBV2 to TRBJ2-2; D is unclear. Trimming took 3 bases from V and 5 from J, leaving 4 bases between them. Germline CDR1 is SNHLY and CDR2 is FYNNEI. This CDR3 contains 12 residues.

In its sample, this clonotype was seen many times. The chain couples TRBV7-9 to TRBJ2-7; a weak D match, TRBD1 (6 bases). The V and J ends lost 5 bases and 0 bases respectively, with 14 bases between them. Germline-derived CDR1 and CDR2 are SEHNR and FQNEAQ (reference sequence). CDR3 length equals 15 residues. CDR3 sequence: CASSERQANSYEQYF. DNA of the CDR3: TGTGCCAGCAGCGAAAGACAGGCCAACTCCTACGAGCAGTACTTC.

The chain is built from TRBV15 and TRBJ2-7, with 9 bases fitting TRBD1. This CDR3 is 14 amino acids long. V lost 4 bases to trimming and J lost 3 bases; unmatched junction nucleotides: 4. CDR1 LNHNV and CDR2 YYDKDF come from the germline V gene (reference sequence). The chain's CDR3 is CATSMGQGGYEQYF. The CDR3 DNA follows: TGTGCCACCAGCATGGGACAGGGTGGCTACGAGCAGTACTTC.

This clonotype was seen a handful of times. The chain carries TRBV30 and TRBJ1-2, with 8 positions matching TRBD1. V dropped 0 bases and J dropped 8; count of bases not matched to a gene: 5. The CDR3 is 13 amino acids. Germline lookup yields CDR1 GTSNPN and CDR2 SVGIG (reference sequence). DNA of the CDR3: TGTGCCTGGAGTGTAGGGCAGGGGGCGGGCTACACCTTC. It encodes CAWSVGQGAGYTF.

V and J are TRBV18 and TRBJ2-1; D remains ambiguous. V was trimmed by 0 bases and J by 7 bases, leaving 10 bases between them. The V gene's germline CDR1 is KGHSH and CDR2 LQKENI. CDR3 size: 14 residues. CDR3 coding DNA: TGTGCCAGCTCACCACCGGCAGATCGGAATGAGCAGTTCTTC. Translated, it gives CASSPPADRNEQFF.

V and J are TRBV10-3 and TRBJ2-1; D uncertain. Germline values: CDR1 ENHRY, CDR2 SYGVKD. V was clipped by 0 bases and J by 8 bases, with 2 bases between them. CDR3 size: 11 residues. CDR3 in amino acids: CAISESYEQFF. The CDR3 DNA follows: TGTGCCATCAGTGAGTCTTATGAGCAGTTCTTC.

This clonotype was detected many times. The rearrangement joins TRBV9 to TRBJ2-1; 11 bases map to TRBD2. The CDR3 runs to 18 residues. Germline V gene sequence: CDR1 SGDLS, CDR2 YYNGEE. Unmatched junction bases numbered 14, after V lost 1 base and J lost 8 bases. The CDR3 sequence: CASSVLAGGIAWMDEQFF. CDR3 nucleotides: TGTGCCAGCAGCGTACTAGCGGGAGGTATTGCGTGGATGGATGAGCAGTTCTTC.

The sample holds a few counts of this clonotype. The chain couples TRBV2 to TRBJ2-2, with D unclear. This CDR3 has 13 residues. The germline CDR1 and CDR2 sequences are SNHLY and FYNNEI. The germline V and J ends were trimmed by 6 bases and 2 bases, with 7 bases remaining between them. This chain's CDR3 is CASRGDNTGELFF. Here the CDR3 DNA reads TGTGCCAGCAGAGGCGATAACACCGGGGAGCTGTTTTTT.

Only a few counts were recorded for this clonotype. Written as DNA, the CDR3 is TGTGCCATCAGCCCGGGACTAGCCCATTACAATGAGCAGTTCTTC. It translates to CAISPGLAHYNEQFF. The chain links TRBV10-3 to TRBJ2-1; 9 bases line up with TRBD2. Germline V CDR1 and CDR2: ENHRY, SYGVKD. This CDR3 spans 15 amino acids. Unmatched junction bases numbered 7, after V lost 6 bases and J lost 4 bases.

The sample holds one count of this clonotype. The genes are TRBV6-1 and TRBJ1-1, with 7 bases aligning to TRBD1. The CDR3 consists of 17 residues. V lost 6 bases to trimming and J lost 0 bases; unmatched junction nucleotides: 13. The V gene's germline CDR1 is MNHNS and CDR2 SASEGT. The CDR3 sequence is CASSLVGTVLMNTEAFF. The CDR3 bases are TGTGCCAGCAGCCTAGTCGGGACAGTATTAATGAACACTGAAGCTTTCTTT.

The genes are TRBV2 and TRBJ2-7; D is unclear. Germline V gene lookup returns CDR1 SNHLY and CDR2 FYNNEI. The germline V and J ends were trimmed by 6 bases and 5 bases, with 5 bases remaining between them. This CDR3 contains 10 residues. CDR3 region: CASSPNEQYF. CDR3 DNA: TGTGCCAGCAGCCCTAACGAGCAGTACTTC. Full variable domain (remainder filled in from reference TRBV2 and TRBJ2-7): EPEVTQTPSHQVTQMGQEVILRCVPISNHLYFYWYRQILGQKVEFLVSFYNNEISEKSEIFDDQFSVERPDGSNFTLKIRSTKLEDSAMYFCASSPNEQYFGPGTRLTVT.

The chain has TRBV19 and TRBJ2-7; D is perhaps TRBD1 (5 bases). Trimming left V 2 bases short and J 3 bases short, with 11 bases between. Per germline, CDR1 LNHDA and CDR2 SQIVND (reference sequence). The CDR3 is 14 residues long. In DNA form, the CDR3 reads TGTGCCAGTAGTATAAGTCCAGGGCTCTACGAGCAGTACTTC. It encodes CASSISPGLYEQYF.

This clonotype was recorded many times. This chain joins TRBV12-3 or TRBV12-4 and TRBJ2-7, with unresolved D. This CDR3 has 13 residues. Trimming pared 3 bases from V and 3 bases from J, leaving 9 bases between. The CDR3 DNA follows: TGTGCCAGCAGTTTCCATCCCAGCTACGAGCAGTACTTC. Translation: CASSFHPSYEQYF.